This TCR beta chain was sequenced in a study of blood T cell repertoires in COVID-19. Study context: Acute and convalescent COVID-19 specimens originated in the United States, Italy and Spain.

Profiling relied on immunoSEQ multiplex PCR, and the TCRdb table lists in-frame clones only, not all of them. The sample yields roughly 200,000 clones, about nine tenths seen once. V was trimmed by 3 bases and J by 8 bases, leaving 10 bases between them. The CDR3 sequence is 13 residues long. The germline CDR1 and CDR2 sequences are LNHDA and SQIVND (reference sequence). This receptor was obtained from a man in his 70s with acute or convalescent COVID-19. The V gene is TRBV19, the J gene TRBJ1-4; tentative D call: TRBD1 (5 bases). The material sequenced was peripheral blood. The CDR3, as DNA: TGTGCCAGTAGTATTCAGGGAGGGGAAAAACTGTTTTTT. Protein: CASSIQGGEKLFF.